The rows below give T cell receptor beta chains drawn from one sample of a study of shared clonotypes between healthy human individuals. Produced via immunoSEQ multiplex PCR; TCRdb's table is partial and in-frame only. The profile shows about 2.4 million clones, about 92% of them singletons. Sequenced: naive CD4+ T cells sorted from blood. The receptors stem from a man aged 18 to 30 in good health. Both conserved end residues are part of each CDR3. D genes are given only for firm matches.

17	TRBJ1-1	.	TRBV7-9	CASSLDSLGRVPTEAFF	TGTGCCAGCAGCCTAGACAGCTTGGGGAGGGTACCAACTGAAGCTTTCTTT
14	TRBJ2-7	.	TRBV7-9	CASSLRGATGEQYF	TGTGCCAGCAGCTTAAGGGGGGCGACGGGCGAGCAGTACTTC
13	TRBJ2-2	.	TRBV5-4	CASSLAAPGELFF	TGTGCCAGCAGCTTGGCGGCCCCCGGGGAGCTGTTTTTT
13	TRBJ2-5	.	TRBV30	CAWSEPNQETQYF	TGTGCCTGGAGTGAACCCAACCAAGAGACCCAGTACTTC
11	TRBJ2-7	.	TRBV9	CALPGYYEQYF	TGTGCCTTGCCAGGTTACTACGAGCAGTACTTC
13	TRBJ1-1	.	TRBV2	CASSRTGSTEAFF	TGTGCCAGCAGTAGAACAGGTAGTACTGAAGCTTTCTTT
16	TRBJ2-3	TRBD2	TRBV19	CASSKIAGGRTDTQYF	TGTGCCAGTAGCAAAATAGCGGGGGGCCGCACAGATACGCAGTATTTT
16	TRBJ2-5	TRBD2	TRBV27	CASSLGLAGKQETQYF	TGTGCCAGCAGTTTAGGACTAGCGGGGAAACAAGAGACCCAGTACTTC
16	TRBJ1-6	.	TRBV2	CASSRTAGVGNSPLHF	TGTGCCAGCAGTCGGACCGCGGGGGTCGGAAATTCACCCCTCCACTTT
10	TRBJ2-1	.	TRBV2	CASSGTEQFF	TGTGCCAGCAGTGGGACGGAGCAGTTCTTC
15	TRBJ1-4	TRBD1	TRBV5-4	CASSLTGELNEKLFF	TGTGCCAGCAGCTTGACAGGGGAGTTGAATGAAAAACTGTTTTTT